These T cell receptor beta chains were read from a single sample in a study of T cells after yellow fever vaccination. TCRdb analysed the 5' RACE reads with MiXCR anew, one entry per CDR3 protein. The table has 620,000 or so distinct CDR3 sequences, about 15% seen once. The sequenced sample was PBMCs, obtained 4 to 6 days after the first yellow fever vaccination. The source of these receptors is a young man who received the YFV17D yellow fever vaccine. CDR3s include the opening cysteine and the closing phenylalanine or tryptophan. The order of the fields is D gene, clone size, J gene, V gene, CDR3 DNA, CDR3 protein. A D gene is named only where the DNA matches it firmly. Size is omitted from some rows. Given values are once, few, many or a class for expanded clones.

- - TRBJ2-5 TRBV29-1 TGCAGCGTTTCCGGACTGGGGCTGGAGACCCAGTACTTC CSVSGLGLETQYF
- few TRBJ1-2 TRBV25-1 TGTGCCGAACAGTGTCCCCTCTATGGCTACACCTTC CAEQCPLYGYTF
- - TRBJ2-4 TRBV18 TGTGCCAGCTCACGAGGGGACGGAACCCCGAACATTCAGTACTTC CASSRGDGTPNIQYF
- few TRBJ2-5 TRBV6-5 TGTGCCAGCAGTTATGGGGAATGGGAGACCCAGTACTTC CASSYGEWETQYF
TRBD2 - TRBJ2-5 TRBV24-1 TGTGCCACCAGTGATCCCTCCGGGAGGGCTGGAGAGACCCAGTACTTC CATSDPSGRAGETQYF
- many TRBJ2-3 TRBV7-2 TGTGCCAGCAGCTTAATAGGCAGCACAGATACGCAGTATTTT CASSLIGSTDTQYF
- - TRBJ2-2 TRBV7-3 TGTGCCAGCAGCTTGACTAGAGGCACCGGGGAGCTGTTTTTT CASSLTRGTGELFF
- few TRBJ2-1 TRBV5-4 TGTGCCAGCAGCTTGGTTGGCGGCTCGACCATCCCTTACTCCTACAATGAGCAGTTCTTC CASSLVGGSTIPYSYNEQFF
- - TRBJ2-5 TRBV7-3 TGTGCCAGCAGCTTAACGGGTTTGGCAGAGACCCAGTACTTC CASSLTGLAETQYF
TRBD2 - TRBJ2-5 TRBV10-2 TGCGCCAGCAGTGATTTCTTCCGCGGCCTAGCGGGGCAAGAGACCCAGTACTTC CASSDFFRGLAGQETQYF
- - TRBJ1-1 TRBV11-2 TGTGCCAGCCGCTCCGGGACAAATAACACTGAAGCTTTCTTT CASRSGTNNTEAFF
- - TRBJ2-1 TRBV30 TGTGCCTGGAACGGCGTAGGGAAGGGTGAGCAGTTCTTC CAWNGVGKGEQFF
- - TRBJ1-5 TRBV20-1 TGCAGTGCTAGACTGGGCGGGTTCGGGCAGCCCCAGCATTTT CSARLGGFGQPQHF
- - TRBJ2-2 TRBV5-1 TGCGCCAGCAGCTTGGAAGGGGGTTGGGACACCGGGGAGCTGTTTTTT CASSLEGGWDTGELFF
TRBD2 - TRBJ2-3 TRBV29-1 TGCAGCGCGAGGAGGCTAGCGGGGGGGTTAGGGGATACGCAGTATTTT CSARRLAGGLGDTQYF
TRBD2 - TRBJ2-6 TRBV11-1 TGTGCCAGCAGCCCCCGATCGGGGACTAGTGCTGGGGCCAACGTCCTGACTTTC CASSPRSGTSAGANVLTF
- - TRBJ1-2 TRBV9 TGTGCCAGCAGCGTAGATGGACAGCCTAACTATGGCTACACCTTC CASSVDGQPNYGYTF
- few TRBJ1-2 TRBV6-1 TGTGCCAGCAGGACGGGACAAAATTTGCATGGCTACACCTTC CASRTGQNLHGYTF
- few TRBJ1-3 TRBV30 TGTGCCTGGGGATCGGGATCTACCATATATTTT CAWGSGSTIYF
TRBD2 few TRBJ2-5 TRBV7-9 TGTGCCAGCACCCCCTGGGGGACTATCCAAGAGACCCAGTACTTC CASTPWGTIQETQYF
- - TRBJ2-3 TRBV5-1 TGCGCCAGCAGCTTGGACAAAATCACAGATACGCAGTATTTT CASSLDKITDTQYF
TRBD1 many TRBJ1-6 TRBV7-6 TGTGCCAGCAGCTCGGGACAGGGGAAAATCTCACCCCTCCACTTT CASSSGQGKISPLHF
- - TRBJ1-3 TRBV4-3 TGCGCCAGCAGCCAAGATCCCGCGGACTCTGGAAACACCATATATTTT CASSQDPADSGNTIYF
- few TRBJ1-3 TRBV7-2 TGTGCCAGCAGCTACCGCGGCTCCGACTCTGGAAACACCATATATTTT CASSYRGSDSGNTIYF
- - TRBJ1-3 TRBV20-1 TGCAGTGCTAGGACAGGAGACTCTGGAAACACCATATATTTT CSARTGDSGNTIYF
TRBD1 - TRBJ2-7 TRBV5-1 TGCGCCAGCAGCTATGGGACAGGCCCGTACAAGCAGTACTTC CASSYGTGPYKQYF
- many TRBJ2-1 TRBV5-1 TGCGCCAGCAGGTTCTTCGCGGGACAGCTCTTCTACAATGAGCAGTTCTTC CASRFFAGQLFYNEQFF
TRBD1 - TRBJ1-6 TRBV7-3 TGTGCCAGCAGCCAAGGACAGGCCGATAATTCACCCCTCCACTTT CASSQGQADNSPLHF
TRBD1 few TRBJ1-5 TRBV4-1 TGCGCCAGCAGCCCGGGGGACAGGGGGCAGCCCCAGCATTTT CASSPGDRGQPQHF
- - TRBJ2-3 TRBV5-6 TGTGCCAGCAGCTCCCGGGACGGTACAGATACGCAGTATTTT CASSSRDGTDTQYF
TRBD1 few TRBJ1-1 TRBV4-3 TGCGCCAGCAGCCAAGAACACCCTCACGGGACAGGGAACACTGAAGCTTTCTTT CASSQEHPHGTGNTEAFF
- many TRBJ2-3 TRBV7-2 TGTGCCAGCAGCTTCAGTCGGGGCCTCACAGATACGCAGTATTTT CASSFSRGLTDTQYF
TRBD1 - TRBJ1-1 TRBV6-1 TGTGCCAGCAGTCAAAAGGGGGCTCAATATACTGAAGCTTTCTTT CASSQKGAQYTEAFF
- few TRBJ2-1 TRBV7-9 TGTGCCAGCAGCCCCAGGACCCATGAGCAGTTCTTC CASSPRTHEQFF
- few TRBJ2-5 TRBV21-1 TGTGCCAGCAGCAAAGACTGCAGGGAAGAGACCCAGTACTTC CASSKDCREETQYF
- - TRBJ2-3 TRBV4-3 TGCGCCAGCAGCCAAGTTGCCGGAGGTGGGTTTGGGACAGATACGCAGTATTTT CASSQVAGGGFGTDTQYF
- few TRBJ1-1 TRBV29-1 TGCAGCGTTGGTCAGGGCGGAAAGAACACTGAAGCTTTCTTT CSVGQGGKNTEAFF
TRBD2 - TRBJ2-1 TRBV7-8 TGTGCCAGCAGCTTAGGAGGGAGGGTTATTGGTTACAATGAGCAGTTCTTC CASSLGGRVIGYNEQFF
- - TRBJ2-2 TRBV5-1 TGCGCCAGCAGCTTGGACTATCGGCTCGCGGCTCCGAACACCGGGGAGCTGTTTTTT CASSLDYRLAAPNTGELFF
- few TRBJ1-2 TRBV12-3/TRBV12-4 TGTGCCAGCAGTTTCTCAGGGGTTGGTAACTATGGCTACACCTTC CASSFSGVGNYGYTF
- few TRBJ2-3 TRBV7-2 TGTGCCAGCAGCTTACCTCTTAATACGCAGTATTTT CASSLPLNTQYF
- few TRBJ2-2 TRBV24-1 TGTGCCACCAGTGATTTTTCGGGAACCGGGGAGCTGTTTTTT CATSDFSGTGELFF
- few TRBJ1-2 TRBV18 TGTGCCAGCTCACCTACATTAAACTATGGCTACACCTTC CASSPTLNYGYTF
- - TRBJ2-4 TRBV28 TGTGCCAGCAAACTTGGTGGGGTAGGCATTCAGTACTTC CASKLGGVGIQYF
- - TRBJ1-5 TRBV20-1 TGCAGTTCGGGGGACCCTAGCAATCAGCCCCAGCATTTT CSSGDPSNQPQHF
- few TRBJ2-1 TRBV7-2 TGTGCCAGCAGAAGGGGGGAGGCCAATGAGCAGTTCTTC CASRRGEANEQFF
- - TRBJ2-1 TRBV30 TGTGCCTGGACTTCTAGGCCTCTCAATGAGCAGTTCTTC CAWTSRPLNEQFF
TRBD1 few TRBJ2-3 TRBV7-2 TGTGCCAGCAGCGTTGGACAGGGGGTCACAGATACGCAGTATTTT CASSVGQGVTDTQYF
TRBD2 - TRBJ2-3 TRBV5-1 TGCGCCAGCAGCTGGGATCTAGCGGGGGGCACAGATACGCAGTATTTT CASSWDLAGGTDTQYF
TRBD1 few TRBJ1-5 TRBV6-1 TGTGCCACGAACCGGGACAGGGGTATACCCCAGCATTTT CATNRDRGIPQHF
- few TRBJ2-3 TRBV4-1 TGCGCCAGCAGCCAAGACTCGGGCAGGGCGGGAGATACGCAGTATTTT CASSQDSGRAGDTQYF